This passage covers 21 T cell receptor beta chains from one sample sequenced in a study of blood T cells in healthy people across ages. Sample-barcoded 5' priming and a J-beta primer mix drove a second PCR of about 6 to 12 cycles. TCRdb analysed the 5' RACE reads with MiXCR anew, one entry per CDR3 protein. The table includes approximately 1,100,000 distinct CDR3 sequences, 45% detected once. The sequencing input was blood. The receptors were sampled from a woman aged 55-75 years in good health.

Comment on this clonotype: Just one base apart from a much larger clone, this may be a read error. The chain has TRBV14 and TRBJ2-1, with a weak D call TRBD1 (5 bases). The V and J ends lost 6 bases and 8 bases respectively, with 17 bases between them. Germline V gives CDR1 SGHDN, CDR2 FVKESK. The CDR3 runs 14 residues. The CDR3 nucleotides read TGTGCCAGCAGTAGGAAAGGTAGGGGTCATGAGCAGTTCTTC. Translating gives CASSRKGRGHEQFF.

This chain uses TRBV5-1 with TRBJ1-1; D is unclear. CDR1 and CDR2 (germline): SGHRS, YFSETQ. Trimming removed 0 bases at V and 4 bases at J, with 10 bases between. The CDR3 contains 14 residues. CDR3 sequence reads: CASSLVGGGTEAFF. For the CDR3, the DNA is TGCGCCAGCAGCTTGGTCGGCGGTGGCACTGAAGCTTTCTTT.

In its sample, this clonotype was seen a few times. The chain uses TRBV6-5 and TRBJ2-7; TRBD2 might be the D (5 bases). This CDR3 contains 13 residues. With 0 bases removed from V and 6 bases from J, the gap between germline ends came to 9 bases. From germline, CDR1 is MNHEY and CDR2 SVGAGI. CDR3 sequence (DNA): TGTGCCAGCAGTTACTCGGGAGAAGGCGAGCAGTACTTC. Amino acids: CASSYSGEGEQYF.

The chain links TRBV10-3 to TRBJ2-7; no definite D call. V was shortened by 4 bases and J by 5 bases, with 9 bases between the two germline ends. The CDR3 extends over 12 amino acids. Germline values: CDR1 ENHRY, CDR2 SYGVKD. CDR3 residues: CAISGQTDEQYF. The CDR3 DNA reads TGTGCCATCAGTGGGCAGACTGACGAGCAGTACTTC.

This rearrangement joins TRBV20-1 to TRBJ2-5, with 9 bases that match TRBD2. The J call may be in error: the DNA end matches TRBJ2-4 better. This CDR3 has 15 residues. Per germline, CDR1 DFQATT and CDR2 SNEGSKA (reference sequence). Here the CDR3 DNA reads TGCAGTGCTAGAGATCATAGCGGGAGTACGCACATTCAGTACTTC. It yields the protein CSARDHSGSTHIQYF.

The chain recombines TRBV30 with TRBJ1-1; no definite D call. The CDR3 is made up of 13 amino acids. Trimming left V 2 bases short and J 4 bases short, with 11 bases between. Germline V gene data show CDR1 as GTSNPN and CDR2 as SVGIG (reference sequence). The CDR3 coding sequence is TGTGCCTGGAGTCTGGGTGGTGTCACTGAAGCTTTCTTT. It codes for CAWSLGGVTEAFF.

This clonotype has more than one count but fewer than ten. The chain links TRBV9 to TRBJ2-4, with 10 nucleotides matching TRBD2. The DNA end favors TRBJ2-7, so the J call may be wrong. Germline V gene sequence: CDR1 SGDLS, CDR2 YYNGEE. The CDR3 runs 17 residues. CDR3 coding DNA: TGTGCCAGCAGCGTAGGAGGGGGGAGACTAGCGGGTTACGAGCAGTACTTC. Amino acids: CASSVGGGRLAGYEQYF.

The chain combines TRBV15 with TRBJ2-7; D is perhaps TRBD2 (8 bases). This CDR3 spans 16 amino acids. Trimming shortened V by 3 bases and J by 3 bases, and 18 bases separated the two germline ends. The germline V gene encodes CDR1 LNHNV and CDR2 YYDKDF (reference sequence). CDR3 sequence (DNA): TGTGCCACCAGCAGCGGACTTAGCGGGACAGTCTACGAGCAGTACTTC. Protein sequence: CATSSGLSGTVYEQYF.

The chain joins TRBV29-1 to TRBJ2-1; D is unresolved. V was clipped by 7 bases and J by 4 bases, with 26 bases between them. This CDR3 is built from 17 residues. CDR1 is SQVTM and CDR2 is ANQGSEA in the germline V gene. The CDR3 loop is CSDLTLTSCWGYNEQFF. As DNA, the CDR3 is TGCAGCGACCTGACACTTACCTCCTGTTGGGGTTACAATGAGCAGTTCTTC.

This clonotype has just a few counts. This chain joins TRBV28 and TRBJ2-1, with a tentative D call TRBD2 (7 bases). This CDR3 has 18 residues. V lost 2 bases and J 0 bases, leaving 17 bases between the germline ends. Germline lookup yields CDR1 MDHEN and CDR2 SYDVKM. This chain's CDR3 is CASSLPGGGSRSYNEQFF. CDR3 in DNA: TGTGCCAGCAGTTTACCCGGGGGCGGGAGCCGCTCCTACAATGAGCAGTTCTTC.

There are a few counts of this clonotype. The rearrangement joins TRBV27 to TRBJ2-7; TRBD2 is a possible D gene (5 bases). This CDR3 comprises 14 residues. Trimming removed 2 bases from V and 1 base from J, with 9 bases in between. CDR1 is MNHEY, CDR2 SMNVEV, per germline (reference sequence). CDR3 coding DNA: TGTGCCAGCAGTTTAATTGGCGGGTCCTACGAGCAGTACTTC. This gives the protein CASSLIGGSYEQYF.

The chain carries TRBV28 and TRBJ1-1, with D possibly being TRBD1 (5 bases). The CDR3 extends over 15 amino acids. CDR1 and CDR2 (germline): MDHEN, SYDVKM. Trimming stripped 3 bases from V and 0 bases from J, with 11 bases between. CDR3 in amino acids: CASSLGGLVNTEAFF. The CDR3 DNA sequence: TGTGCCAGCAGTTTGGGGGGGTTGGTGAACACTGAAGCTTTCTTT.

This clonotype was seen only a few times. The V call is TRBV4-1, the J call TRBJ2-1; D not certain. This CDR3 is 15 amino acids long. V was shortened by 0 bases and J by 0 bases, with 6 bases between the two germline ends. CDR1 is MGHRA, CDR2 YSYEKL, per germline. In DNA form, the CDR3 reads TGCGCCAGCAGCCAAGATCAGCTCTCCTACAATGAGCAGTTCTTC. Protein sequence: CASSQDQLSYNEQFF.

Comment on this clonotype: A much more abundant neighbour one base away suggests this may be a read error. The V gene is TRBV2, the J gene TRBJ2-1; 11 bases fit TRBD2. CDR1 is SNHLY and CDR2 is FYNNEI in the germline V gene. The CDR3 contains 20 residues. Trimming removed 6 bases from V and 0 bases from J; junction bases left unmatched: 16. CDR3 nucleotide sequence: TGTGCCAGCAGCCCGGTGGTAGCGGGAGGGATCTGCAGCTCCTACAATGAGCAGTTCTTC. Translating it yields CASSPVVAGGICSSYNEQFF.

The V and J genes are TRBV11-3 and TRBJ2-5, with D unresolved. The CDR3 covers 15 residues. Trimming took off 5 bases at V and 7 bases at J, with 20 bases between the two ends. Germline assignment: CDR1 SGHNT and CDR2 YENEEA. The CDR3 sequence: CASSPPGQLFRTQYF. The DNA for the CDR3 is TGTGCCAGCAGCCCCCCCGGGCAGCTTTTTAGGACCCAGTACTTC.

This clonotype showed up just a few times. The chain employs TRBV4-1 and TRBJ2-1, with unresolved D. Trimming stripped 4 bases from V and 5 bases from J, with 18 bases between. The CDR3 length is 16 residues. CDR1 is MGHRA and CDR2 is YSYEKL in the germline V gene. In DNA form, the CDR3 reads TGCGCCAGCAGCCCCCGGCCGGCTTTCGGAGACAATGAGCAGTTCTTC. It yields the protein CASSPRPAFGDNEQFF.

This clonotype came up many times. This rearrangement joins TRBV7-2 to TRBJ2-3; TRBD2 agrees at 8 bases. The CDR3 length is 16 residues. CDR1 and CDR2 (germline): SGHTA, FQGNSA. Trimming removed 3 bases from V and 2 bases from J; junction bases left unmatched: 7. CDR3 region: CASSFLPSGSTDTQYF. DNA of the CDR3: TGTGCCAGCAGCTTTCTGCCTAGCGGGTCCACAGATACGCAGTATTTT.

The chain uses TRBV12-3 or TRBV12-4 and TRBJ2-7, with D possibly TRBD1 on 5 matching bases. Trimming pared 6 bases from V and 4 bases from J, leaving 22 bases between. CDR3 length equals 16 residues. The CDR3 protein is CASSNTPNRFEYEQYF. CDR3 nucleotides: TGTGCCAGCAGCAACACGCCTAACAGGTTTGAGTACGAGCAGTACTTC.

The rearrangement uses TRBV12-3 or TRBV12-4 and TRBJ2-4, with TRBD1 matching over 9 bases. V gave up 3 bases and J gave up 15 bases; unmatched junction bases: 3. The CDR3 runs to 11 residues. CDR3 nucleotide sequence: TGTGCCAGCAGTTTGGGGACAGGGTGGTACTTC. Residues: CASSLGTGWYF.

The chain uses TRBV14 and TRBJ1-5; D gene ambiguous. V gave up 2 bases and J gave up 3 bases, with 5 bases separating them. The CDR3 length is 13 residues. Germline loops: CDR1 SGHDN, CDR2 FVKESK. CDR3 DNA sequence: TGTGCCAGCAGCCAATATATCAATCAGCCCCAGCATTTT. It codes for CASSQYINQPQHF.

This clonotype has just a few counts. The chain is built from TRBV7-3 and TRBJ2-4; possibly TRBD2 for D (6 bases). CDR3 length equals 13 residues. Germline CDR1 and CDR2: SGHTA and FQGTGA. The germline V and J ends were trimmed by 1 base and 8 bases, with 9 bases remaining between them. In DNA form, the CDR3 reads TGTGCCAGCAGCTTAAGTCCGGGGGACATTCAGTACTTC. This codes for CASSLSPGDIQYF.